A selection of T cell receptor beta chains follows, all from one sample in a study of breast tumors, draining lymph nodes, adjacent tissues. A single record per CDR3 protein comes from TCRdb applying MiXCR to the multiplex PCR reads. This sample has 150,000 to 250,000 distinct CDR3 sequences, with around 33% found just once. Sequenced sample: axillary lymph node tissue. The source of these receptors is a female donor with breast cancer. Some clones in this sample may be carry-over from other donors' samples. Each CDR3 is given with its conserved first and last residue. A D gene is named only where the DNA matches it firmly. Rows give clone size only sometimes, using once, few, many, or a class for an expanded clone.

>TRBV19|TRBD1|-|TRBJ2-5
CASSMGQANTGETQYF
TGTGCCAGTAGTATGGGACAGGCGAACACCGGGGAGACCCAGTACTTC
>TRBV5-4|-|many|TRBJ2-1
CASSFIRSSYNEQFF
TGTGCCAGCAGCTTTATAAGGAGCTCCTACAATGAGCAGTTCTTC
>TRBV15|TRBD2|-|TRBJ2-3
CATSRDVASGINTQYF
TGTGCCACCAGCAGAGACGTCGCTAGCGGGATTAATACGCAGTATTTT
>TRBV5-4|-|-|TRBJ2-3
CASSRGTSTGDTQYF
TGTGCCAGCAGCCGAGGGACATCGACGGGAGATACGCAGTATTTT
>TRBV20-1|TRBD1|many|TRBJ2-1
CSDQVGTGGKNEQFF
TGCAGTGACCAAGTGGGGACAGGGGGCAAGAATGAGCAGTTCTTC
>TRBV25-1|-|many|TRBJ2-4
CASSEIGNIQYF
TGTGCCAGCAGTGAGATCGGAAACATTCAGTACTTC
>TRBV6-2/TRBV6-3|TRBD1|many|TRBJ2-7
CASSPMTGVVEQYF
TGTGCCAGCAGTCCTATGACAGGGGTCGTCGAGCAGTACTTC
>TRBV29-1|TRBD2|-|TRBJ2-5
CSVSLAGGETQYF
TGCAGCGTCTCACTAGCGGGGGGGGAGACCCAGTACTTC
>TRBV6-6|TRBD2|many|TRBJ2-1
CASSHGRGGNNEQFF
TGTGCCAGCAGTCACGGGCGGGGGGGCAATAATGAGCAGTTCTTC
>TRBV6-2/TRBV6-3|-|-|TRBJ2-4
CASTAGGIAKNIQYF
TGTGCCAGCACCGCTGGGGGGATAGCCAAAAACATTCAGTACTTC
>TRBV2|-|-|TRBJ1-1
CASSHAPPNEVLMNTEAFF
TGCGCCAGCAGCCACGCTCCCCCTAACGAGGTACTAATGAACACTGAAGCTTTCTTT
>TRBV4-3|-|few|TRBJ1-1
CASSQYRGHLNTEAFF
TGCGCCAGCAGCCAATACCGGGGACACCTGAACACTGAAGCTTTCTTT
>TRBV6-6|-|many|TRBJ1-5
CASDRDPSNQPQHF
TGTGCCAGTGACAGAGACCCAAGCAATCAGCCCCAGCATTTT
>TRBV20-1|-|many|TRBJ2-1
CSALSWGASYNEQFF
TGCAGTGCTCTTTCTTGGGGGGCTAGTTACAATGAGCAGTTCTTC
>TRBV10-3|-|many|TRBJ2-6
CAIRPGLANVLTF
TGTGCCATCAGACCGGGACTGGCCAACGTCCTGACTTTC
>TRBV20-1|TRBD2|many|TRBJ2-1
CSARGTSGSSYNEQFF
TGCAGTGCTAGAGGGACTAGCGGGAGCTCCTACAATGAGCAGTTCTTC
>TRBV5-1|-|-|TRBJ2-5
CASSRGRGSETQYF
TGCGCCAGCAGTAGGGGCAGGGGTTCTGAGACCCAGTACTTC
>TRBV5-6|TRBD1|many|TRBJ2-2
CASMAGGLGELFF
TGTGCCAGCATGGCAGGGGGCCTCGGGGAGCTGTTTTTT
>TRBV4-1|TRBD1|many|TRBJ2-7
CASSQEGRDREPYEQYF
TGCGCCAGCAGCCAAGAGGGACGGGACAGGGAACCCTACGAGCAGTACTTC
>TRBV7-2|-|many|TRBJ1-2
CASSLGQSYGYTF
TGTGCCAGCAGCTTAGGACAATCCTATGGCTACACCTTC
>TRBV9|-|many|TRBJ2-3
CASSVGSGTPDTQYF
TGTGCCAGCAGCGTAGGTTCTGGGACTCCAGATACGCAGTATTTT
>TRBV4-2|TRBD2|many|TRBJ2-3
CASSQLSGTSGTDTQYF
TGTGCCAGCAGCCAATTATCCGGGACTAGCGGCACAGATACGCAGTATTTT
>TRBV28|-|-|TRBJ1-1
CASSLSLLKNTEAFF
TGTGCCAGCAGTTTATCCCTCCTTAAGAACACTGAAGCCTTCTTT
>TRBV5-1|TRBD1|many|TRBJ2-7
CASSPRDRVYEQYF
TGCGCCAGCAGCCCACGGGACAGGGTCTACGAGCAGTACTTC
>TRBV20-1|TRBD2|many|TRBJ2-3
CSASIRGGTDTQYF
TGCAGTGCTAGTATCCGGGGGGGTACAGATACGCAGTATTTT
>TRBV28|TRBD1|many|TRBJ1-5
CASQPDRAYSNQPQHF
TGTGCCAGCCAACCGGACAGGGCCTATAGCAATCAGCCCCAGCATTTT
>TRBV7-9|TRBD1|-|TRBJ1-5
CASSTQGDRGLEHF
TGTGCCAGCAGCACCCAAGGGGACAGGGGGCTCGAGCATTTT
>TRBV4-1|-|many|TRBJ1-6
CASSHTGLNSPLHF
TGCGCCAGCAGCCACACAGGACTCAATTCACCCCTCCACTTT
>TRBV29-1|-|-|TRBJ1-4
CSVARGGNEKLFF
TGCAGCGTTGCTCGGGGGGGTAATGAAAAACTGTTTTTT
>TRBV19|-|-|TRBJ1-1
CASSYRGGTEAFF
TGTGCCAGTTCCTACCGGGGTGGCACTGAAGCTTTCTTT
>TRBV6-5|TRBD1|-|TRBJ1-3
CASSHGTGVAGNTIYF
TGTGCCAGCAGTCACGGAACAGGGGTGGCTGGGAACACCATATATTTT
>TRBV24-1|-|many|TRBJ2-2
CATSDLPGSTGELFF
TGTGCCACCAGTGATTTGCCGGGGAGCACCGGGGAGCTGTTTTTT
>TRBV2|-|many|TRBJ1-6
CASSGGRDSPLHF
TGTGCCAGCAGTGGGGGTCGGGATTCACCCCTCCACTTT
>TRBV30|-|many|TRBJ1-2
CAWSTTGRGGYTF
TGTGCCTGGAGTACTACAGGGAGGGGCGGCTACACCTTC
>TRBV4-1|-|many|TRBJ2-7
CASSQGYGPSSYEQYF
TGCGCCAGCAGCCAAGGCTACGGGCCGAGCTCCTACGAGCAGTACTTC
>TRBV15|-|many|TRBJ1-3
CATSRDNARDTIYF
TGTGCCACCAGCAGAGATAACGCTCGGGACACCATATATTTT
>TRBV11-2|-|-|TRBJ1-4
CASSGSGANEKLFF
TGTGCCAGCAGCGGGAGCGGGGCTAATGAAAAACTGTTTTTT
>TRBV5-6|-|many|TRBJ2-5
CASSPVMQETQYF
TGTGCCAGCAGCCCAGTTATGCAAGAGACCCAGTACTTC
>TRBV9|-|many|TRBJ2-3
CASSVSGRTSTDTQYF
TGTGCCAGCAGCGTGTCCGGTCGGACTAGCACAGATACGCAGTATTTT
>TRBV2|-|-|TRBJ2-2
CVSSGHLPTGELFF
TGTGTCAGCAGTGGACATCTCCCCACCGGGGAGCTGTTCTTT
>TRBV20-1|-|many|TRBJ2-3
CSSFWATDTQYF
TGCAGTTCTTTTTGGGCCACAGATACGCAGTATTTT
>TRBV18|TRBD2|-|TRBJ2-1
CASSSTSGGAYEQFF
TGTGCCAGCTCATCGACTAGCGGGGGGGCTTATGAGCAGTTCTTC
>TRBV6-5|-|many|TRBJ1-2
CANRSAGNYGYTF
TGTGCCAACAGGTCGGCGGGAAACTACGGCTACACCTTC
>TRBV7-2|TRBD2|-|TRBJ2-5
CASSLGLAGAGETQYF
TGTGCCAGCAGCTTAGGACTAGCGGGAGCTGGAGAGACCCAGTACTTC
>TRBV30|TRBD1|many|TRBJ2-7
CAWRGTGGVEQYF
TGTGCCTGGAGGGGGACAGGGGGAGTCGAGCAGTACTTC
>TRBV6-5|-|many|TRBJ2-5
CASSGLLGETQYF
TGTGCCAGCAGTGGCCTCTTGGGGGAGACCCAGTACTTC
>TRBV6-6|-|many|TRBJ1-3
CASSPPGLAGNTIYF
TGTGCCAGCAGCCCGCCTGGGCTAGCTGGAAACACCATATATTTT
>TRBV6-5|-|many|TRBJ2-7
CASSHSIVGAGEQYF
TGTGCCAGCAGTCACTCGATTGTAGGGGCGGGCGAGCAGTACTTC
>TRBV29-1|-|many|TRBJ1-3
CSVEDRRSGNTIYF
TGCAGCGTTGAAGACAGGAGGTCTGGAAACACCATATATTTT
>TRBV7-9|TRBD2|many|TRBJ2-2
CASSLGLAGAGELFF
TGTGCCAGCAGCTTAGGGCTAGCGGGAGCCGGGGAGCTGTTTTTT
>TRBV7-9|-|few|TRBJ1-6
CASKEEGLNSPLHF
TGTGCCAGCAAGGAAGAGGGGTTGAATTCACCCCTCCACTTT
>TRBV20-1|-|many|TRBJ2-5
CSADRPGGGQETQYF
TGCAGTGCAGACAGGCCAGGGGGGGGCCAAGAGACCCAGTACTTC
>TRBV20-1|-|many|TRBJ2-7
CSARGVPEQYF
TGCAGTGCTAGAGGAGTGCCCGAGCAGTACTTC
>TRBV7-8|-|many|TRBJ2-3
CASSSGTRDTQYF
TGTGCCAGCAGCTCTGGGACTCGAGATACGCAGTATTTT
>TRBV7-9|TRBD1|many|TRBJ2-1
CASSSGGTSYNEQFF
TGTGCCAGCAGCTCAGGGGGCACCTCCTACAATGAGCAGTTCTTC
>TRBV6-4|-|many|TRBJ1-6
CASRGAGNSPLHF
TGTGCCAGCAGAGGGGCAGGTAATTCACCCCTCCACTTT
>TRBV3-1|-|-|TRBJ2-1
CASSPGVGRSSYNEQFF
TGTGCCAGCAGCCCCGGGGTGGGGAGGAGCTCCTACAATGAGCAGTTCTTC
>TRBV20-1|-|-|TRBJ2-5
CSAFQGQETQYF
TGCAGTGCTTTTCAGGGGCAAGAGACCCAGTACTTC
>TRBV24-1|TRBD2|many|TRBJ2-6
CATSDLHTGVGRTSGTGANVLTF
TGTGCCACCAGTGATTTGCACACAGGGGTGGGTAGGACTAGCGGGACTGGGGCCAACGTCCTGACTTTC